This T cell receptor beta chain stems from a study of blood T cell repertoires in COVID-19. Across the whole study: Specimens from acute and convalescent COVID-19 originated in the United States, Italy and Spain. Nucleic acid was either cDNA or gDNA, and it came from T cells, B-cell-depleted T cells, or PBMCs.

As for this clone: Other DNA sequences in this sample translate to the same CDR3.

Source study methods: Estimation of nucleated cell counts relied on the amplification of reference gene primers. Sequenced by immunoSEQ multiplex PCR; TCRdb stores in-frame clones only, minus some. D and trimming come from the DNA, and the V and J calls and clone size come from that table. Of roughly 500,000 clones in the sample, approximately 85% were seen once. Germline CDR1 is KGHSH and CDR2 is LQKENI. J gave up 2 bases and V 3 bases, and 3 bases lay outside the gene matches. This CDR3 region has 15 residues. The specimen sequenced was peripheral blood. The V call is TRBV18, the J call TRBJ2-7, with 11 bases aligning to TRBD2. The clonotype originates from a human donor in a cohort sampled during active COVID-19. CDR3 sequence: CASSPGTSGTYEQYF. CDR3 coding DNA: TGTGCCAGCTCACCTGGGACTAGCGGTACCTACGAGCAGTACTTC.